Below, 30 T cell receptor beta chains from the same sample are listed, as sequenced in a study of cytomegalovirus exposure and HLA in healthy donors (dated by TCRdb to about 2017). The library relied on the immunoSEQ multiplex PCR assay. A mixture of 60 forward primers for TCR Vbeta segments and 13 reverse primers for TCR Jbeta segments was used in the multiplex PCR. This is the immuneACCESS table as TCRdb keeps it, with only in-frame sequences that have V and J called. A part of the clones is gone; compared with another copy, unresolved V genes explain less than half, and the rest is unexplained. The sample's table lists a count of 220,000 or so clones. The ten most abundant clones make up about 1.1% of the sample. The material sequenced was PBMCs. The receptors come from a girl aged 2-9 years in good health and CMV-seropositive.

This chain uses TRBV2 with TRBJ2-3; D might be TRBD2 (5 bases). The V end was cut by 3 bases, the J end by 8 bases, with 6 bases between. Germline V gene data show CDR1 as SNHLY and CDR2 as FYNNEI. CDR3 length: 11 residues. The DNA of the CDR3 is TGTGCCAGCAGTGATGAGGGTACGCAGTATTTT. This gives the protein CASSDEGTQYF.

The chain has TRBV7-5 and TRBJ2-1; the table's D call of TRBD2 was not tested on the DNA. TRBV7-5 constitutes a pseudogene. This CDR3 region has 17 residues. Here the CDR3 reads CVRRPAASGLPYNEQFF. The CDR3 DNA is TGTGTCAGAAGACCAGCCGCGAGCGGGTTACCCTACAATGAGCAGTTCTTC.

The rearrangement uses TRBV27 and TRBJ2-7, with D tentatively TRBD2 (7 bases). Germline CDR1 MNHEY, CDR2 SMNVEV (reference sequence). CDR3 size: 14 residues. The germline V and J ends were trimmed by 1 base and 4 bases, with 11 bases remaining between them. CDR3 coding DNA: TGTGCCAGCAGTTTATACAGGGAGGGGTACGAGCAGTACTTC. Translation: CASSLYREGYEQYF.

J is TRBJ2-1 and V is TRBV10-3; D may be TRBD1 (5 bases). The CDR3 extends over 15 amino acids. Trimming shortened V by 0 bases and J by 12 bases, and 18 bases separated the two germline ends. Germline CDR1 ENHRY, CDR2 SYGVKD. This CDR3 reads CAISESPGANGGQFF. In DNA form, the CDR3 reads TGTGCCATCAGTGAGTCCCCTGGGGCAAACGGTGGGCAGTTCTTC.

V is TRBV5-4 and J is TRBJ2-1; 10 nucleotides align to TRBD1. J lost 7 bases, V lost 4 bases, and 8 bases had no gene match. CDR1 is SGHNT, CDR2 YYREEE, per germline (reference sequence). This CDR3 comprises 15 residues. In DNA form, the CDR3 reads TGTGCCAGCAGCCAGCGACAGGGGGCGCGGAATGAGCAGTTCTTC. Its translation: CASSQRQGARNEQFF.

The chain has TRBV6-5 and TRBJ2-1, with D perhaps matching TRBD2 (6 bases). The V gene lost 2 bases and the J gene lost 9 bases, with 17 bases spanning the gap. Germline assignment: CDR1 MNHEY and CDR2 SVGAGI. The CDR3 totals 15 residues. CDR3 in amino acids: CASSYAGPTRGEQFF. CDR3 bases: TGTGCCAGCAGTTACGCGGGACCAACGCGGGGTGAGCAGTTCTTC.

The genes are TRBV18 and TRBJ1-1; weak D call: TRBD1 (6 bases). The germline CDR1 and CDR2 sequences are KGHSH and LQKENI. Trimming took off 4 bases at V and 2 bases at J, with 14 bases between the two ends. The CDR3 has 15 amino acids. CDR3 residues: CASSLSKQGNTEAFF. The CDR3 coding sequence is TGTGCCAGCTCACTATCAAAACAGGGTAACACTGAAGCTTTCTTT.

V gene TRBV5-6 combines with J gene TRBJ2-7; D perhaps matches TRBD2 (6 bases). V was pared by 4 bases and J by 4 bases, with 15 bases between. In germline, CDR1 is SGHDT, CDR2 YYEEEE. This CDR3 has 14 residues. For the CDR3, the DNA is TGTGCCAGCAGCCCTTCGGCAGGGAGGTACGAGCAGTACTTC. Translated: CASSPSAGRYEQYF.

This sequence joins TRBV28 and TRBJ1-1, with D perhaps TRBD1 (6 bases). CDR3 size: 12 residues. Trimming removed 7 bases at V and 7 bases at J, with 13 bases between. Germline V gives CDR1 MDHEN, CDR2 SYDVKM. The CDR3 DNA sequence: TGTGCCAGCATTACCAACAGGGATGAAGCTTTCTTT. It encodes CASITNRDEAFF.

V gene TRBV4-2 combines with J gene TRBJ1-4, with D possibly matching TRBD1 (6 bases). Germline assignment: CDR1 LGHNA and CDR2 YNFKEQ. Trimming pared 2 bases from V and 8 bases from J, leaving 15 bases between. This CDR3 spans 15 amino acids. The CDR3 is CASSQLQGSDEKLFF. CDR3 DNA: TGTGCCAGCAGCCAACTACAGGGAAGTGACGAAAAACTGTTTTTT.

This sequence joins TRBV5-1 and TRBJ2-2, with 11 bases fitting TRBD2. This CDR3 is 16 amino acids long. Unmatched junction bases numbered 8, after V lost 4 bases and J lost 6 bases. Germline values: CDR1 SGHRS, CDR2 YFSETQ. CDR3 bases: TGCGCCAGCAGCCTCCTGACTAGCGGGACGGCCGGGGAGCTGTTTTTT. Its protein is CASSLLTSGTAGELFF.

This sequence joins TRBV10-3 and TRBJ1-2; 9 positions agree with TRBD1. The CDR3 consists of 15 residues. Losses at the gene ends were 4 bases for V and 7 bases for J; bases not matched to a gene: 10. CDR1 ENHRY and CDR2 SYGVKD come from the germline V gene. CDR3 in DNA: TGTGCCATCAGTGGATTTCCCGGGACAGGGACTGGCTACACCTTC. This encodes CAISGFPGTGTGYTF.

This sequence joins TRBV2 and TRBJ2-2, with TRBD1 identical over 11 bases. The V and J ends lost 6 bases and 4 bases, in that order; junction bases with no gene match: 7. The length of the CDR3 is 16 residues. Germline V gives CDR1 SNHLY, CDR2 FYNNEI. This CDR3 reads CASSLGQGVGTGELFF. CDR3 DNA sequence: TGTGCCAGCAGCTTGGGACAGGGGGTTGGCACCGGGGAGCTGTTTTTT.

The J gene is TRBJ1-1, the V gene TRBV7-9; D ambiguous. The CDR3 is 11 residues long. V was trimmed by 1 base and J by 11 bases, leaving 8 bases between them. CDR1 SEHNR and CDR2 FQNEAQ come from the germline V gene (reference sequence). The CDR3 is CASSLEFGAFF. The CDR3 DNA follows: TGTGCCAGCAGCTTAGAGTTTGGCGCTTTCTTT.

This chain connects TRBV5-8 to TRBJ2-3; 9 bases are shared with TRBD2. Looked up from germline, CDR1 is SGHTS and CDR2 is YDEGEE. CDR3 size: 17 residues. Trimming at V came to 2 bases and at J to 7 bases, leaving 14 bases not matched to a gene. The CDR3 DNA follows: TGTGCCAGCAGCTTCGAGAGGACTAGCGACTTTCGGAATACGCAGTATTTT. Translated, it gives CASSFERTSDFRNTQYF. The full variable domain, in which reference TRBV5-8 and TRBJ2-3 provide the parts outside the CDR3, is EAGVTQSPTHLIKTRGQQATLRCSPISGHTSVYWYQQALGLGLQFLLWYDEGEERNRGNFPPRFSGRQFPNYSSELNVNALELEDSALYLCASSFERTSDFRNTQYFGPGTRLTVL.

This chain connects TRBV15 to TRBJ2-7, with D possibly being TRBD1 (5 bases). Germline assignment: CDR1 LNHNV and CDR2 YYDKDF (reference sequence). The CDR3 totals 12 residues. V was pared by 6 bases and J by 3 bases, with 9 bases between. The CDR3 sequence: CATSTDSYEQYF. The CDR3, as DNA: TGTGCCACCAGTACTGACAGCTACGAGCAGTACTTC.

The chain links TRBV5-4 to TRBJ2-7, with 8 bases matching TRBD2. Looked up from germline, CDR1 is SGHNT and CDR2 is YYREEE (reference sequence). V lost 4 bases and J lost 2; bases outside the gene matches: 11. The CDR3 has 16 residues. In DNA form, the CDR3 reads TGTGCCAGCAGCCCGTCCGGGACTAGTCCGCCCTACGAGCAGTACTTC. As protein: CASSPSGTSPPYEQYF.

The rearrangement joins TRBV14 to TRBJ1-6, with a weak D call TRBD1 (5 bases). The CDR3 is 13 amino acids. V was clipped by 3 bases and J by 8 bases, with 8 bases between them. From germline, CDR1 is SGHDN and CDR2 FVKESK. CDR3 coding DNA: TGTGCCAGCAGCCAGGCAGGGTATTCACCCCTCCACTTT. This sequence encodes CASSQAGYSPLHF.

The chain uses TRBV5-6 and TRBJ2-1, with a possible D match to TRBD1 (5 bases). V was trimmed by 4 bases and J by 13 bases, leaving 24 bases between them. The CDR3 sequence is 15 residues long. CDR1 SGHDT and CDR2 YYEEEE come from the germline V gene. Here the CDR3 DNA reads TGTGCCAGCAGCCGAACCCGGAGTAGGGGCCCCCCCCAGTTCTTC. This codes for CASSRTRSRGPPQFF.

The chain recombines TRBV5-4 with TRBJ2-1; 9 bases agree with TRBD2. CDR3 length: 17 amino acids. After removal of 4 bases from V and 2 bases from J, the junction contained 10 bases not matched to a gene. Germline V lookup: CDR1 SGHNT, CDR2 YYREEE (reference sequence). The chain's CDR3 is CASSNPGLALTYNEQFF. The CDR3 DNA follows: TGTGCCAGCAGCAACCCGGGACTAGCTCTCACCTACAATGAGCAGTTCTTC.

The chain is built from TRBV7-9 and TRBJ1-6; 8 nucleotides agree with TRBD1. This CDR3 contains 17 residues. V lost 4 bases, J lost 0 bases, and 5 bases stayed unmatched. CDR1 SEHNR and CDR2 FQNEAQ come from the germline V gene (reference sequence). The DNA for the CDR3 is TGTGCCAGCAGCTCCAGGGGGCTGAGCTCCTATAATTCACCCCTCCACTTT. Translated: CASSSRGLSSYNSPLHF.

The chain combines TRBV5-4 with TRBJ2-7; 8 bases match TRBD2. This CDR3 region has 14 residues. Trimming cost V 2 bases and J 0 bases; bases outside gene matches: 1. The germline gives CDR1 SGHNT, CDR2 YYREEE (reference sequence). CDR3 loop: CASSFTSGSYEQYF. Here the CDR3 DNA reads TGTGCCAGCAGCTTCACTAGCGGCTCCTACGAGCAGTACTTC.

The chain employs TRBV5-1 and TRBJ1-2; D remains unclear. Germline V gene sequence: CDR1 SGHRS, CDR2 YFSETQ. The CDR3 is 14 residues long. The V end lost 2 bases, the J end lost 3 bases, and 11 bases lay between the germline ends. The CDR3 reads CASSFTLGHYGYTF. The CDR3 region has the DNA TGCGCCAGCAGCTTCACGCTTGGGCACTATGGCTACACCTTC. The full variable domain, with the rest looked up from reference TRBV5-1 and TRBJ1-2, is KAGVTQTPRYLIKTRGQQVTLSCSPISGHRSVSWYQQTPGQGLQFLFEYFSETQRNKGNFPGRFSGRQFSNSRSEMNVSTLELGDSALYLCASSFTLGHYGYTFGSGTRLTVV.

The rearrangement uses TRBV28 and TRBJ1-1; D call uncertain. Germline loops: CDR1 MDHEN, CDR2 SYDVKM. V lost 2 bases, J lost 0 bases, and 10 bases lay in between. The CDR3 loop spans 15 amino acids. The CDR3 is CASSLDSGMNTEAFF. CDR3 bases: TGTGCCAGCAGTTTAGATTCGGGGATGAACACTGAAGCTTTCTTT.

The chain employs TRBV5-1 and TRBJ2-7, with D perhaps matching TRBD1 (5 bases). The CDR3 contains 12 residues. In germline, CDR1 is SGHRS, CDR2 YFSETQ. Trimming pared 4 bases from V and 7 bases from J, leaving 12 bases between. CDR3 in amino acids: CASSPFAGEQYF. DNA of the CDR3: TGCGCCAGCAGCCCATTTGCAGGGGAGCAGTACTTC.

This chain connects TRBV11-2 to TRBJ2-5, with D perhaps TRBD2 (6 bases). CDR1 is SGHAT, CDR2 FQNNGV, per germline. The CDR3 length is 13 residues. V was trimmed by 2 bases and J by 5 bases, leaving 9 bases between them. This CDR3 is CASSLPGRETQYF. CDR3 bases: TGTGCCAGCAGCTTACCAGGGAGGGAGACCCAGTACTTC.

CDR3 sequence (DNA): TGTGCCAGCAGTGAAGCAGTCGGCTACGACATTACCTACGAGCAGTACTTC. Translated: CASSEAVGYDITYEQYF. The V gene is TRBV6-1, the J gene TRBJ2-7; D ambiguous. CDR3 length equals 17 residues. V was clipped by 0 bases and J by 2 bases, with 17 bases between them. From germline, CDR1 is MNHNS and CDR2 SASEGT.

The chain carries TRBV6-1 and TRBJ2-7, with a weak D call TRBD1 (5 bases). Germline V gene sequence: CDR1 MNHNS, CDR2 SASEGT. The length of the CDR3 is 14 residues. Trimming stripped 4 bases from V and 2 bases from J, with 12 bases between. This CDR3 reads CASSGVLRAYEQYF. CDR3 in DNA: TGTGCCAGCAGTGGTGTGCTCAGGGCCTACGAGCAGTACTTC.

The CDR3 protein is CASSNGDTVKRQPQHF. CDR3 bases: TGTGCCAGCAGCAATGGGGACACTGTTAAACGTCAGCCCCAGCATTTT. This sequence joins TRBV28 and TRBJ1-5; D possibly corresponds to TRBD1 (6 bases). The CDR3 runs 16 residues. Germline assignment: CDR1 MDHEN and CDR2 SYDVKM. V dropped 6 bases and J dropped 6 bases, with 21 bases sitting between them.

The chain joins TRBV7-2 to TRBJ2-5, with D possibly being TRBD2 (6 bases). The end of the DNA fits TRBJ2-7 better, so the J call may be wrong. Germline V gene data show CDR1 as SGHTA and CDR2 as FQGNSA. The CDR3 consists of 14 residues. The CDR3: CASSLAGTSYEQYF. Written as DNA, the CDR3 is TGTGCCAGCAGCTTAGCAGGGACTTCCTACGAGCAGTACTTC.